This T cell receptor beta chain was profiled in a study of blood T cell repertoires in COVID-19. This clone was picked up a small number of times. In this CDR3 the conserved last residue, phenylalanine or tryptophan, is missing, so a read error is likely. It is unclear where the CDR3 begins or ends on the DNA, so no DNA is shown, and the CDR3 is as TCRdb lists it. Original analysis: Estimated nucleated cell counts came from reference gene primer amplification. TCRdb keeps only in-frame clones here, not all; method: immunoSEQ multiplex PCR. That table furnishes V, J and clone size, whereas the DNA furnished D and trimming. The sample holds roughly 10,000 clones, around 85% seen once. Sequences were obtained from peripheral blood. The receptor was isolated from a man aged 70-80 years with active COVID-19.

The CDR3 sequence: CASMVPGQGDL. This chain joins TRBV10-1 and TRBJ1-5; TRBD1 is taken as the D call from the table, unchecked against the DNA. The germline CDR1 and CDR2 sequences are WNHNN and SYGVQD (reference sequence). Termini included, the CDR3 measures 11 amino acids.